This T cell receptor (beta chain) comes out of a study of Tregs in tolerant kidney transplant recipients. The method was immunoSEQ multiplex PCR; TCRdb's version includes in-frame clones alone and lacks a portion of them. Of about 81,000 clones in the sample, over 75% were seen once. The nonmyeloablative bone marrow transplants came from related graft donors, with transient mixed chimerism. CD4+CD25+CD127- Tregs, CD4+CD25- non-Tregs, CD4 and CD8 cells were sorted. This sample comprised CD4+ T cells from blood (PBMCs), obtained 24 months after the transplant. This TCR derives from a human patient who received a combined kidney and bone marrow transplant. Certain T cells may be donor cells from the graft.

The CDR3 region has the DNA TGTGCCAGCAGCGTAGATGGCAGGTCCTACGAGCAGTACTTC. This sequence encodes CASSVDGRSYEQYF. The J gene is TRBJ2-7, the V gene TRBV9, with unresolved D. Trimming left V 0 bases short and J 1 base short, with 8 bases between. Germline CDR1 SGDLS, CDR2 YYNGEE. CDR3 size: 14 residues. Looking up the rest from reference TRBV9 and TRBJ2-7 gives the full variable domain: DSGVTQTPKHLITATGQRVTLRCSPRSGDLSVYWYQQSLDQGLQFLIQYYNGEERAKGNILERFSAQQFPDLHSELNLSSLELGDSALYFCASSVDGRSYEQYFGPGTRLTVT.